The entry that follows covers one T cell receptor beta chain sequence. The sample has other DNA sequences that encode this CDR3 too. The sample is drawn from a study of shared clonotypes between healthy human individuals. About the research overall: The plates for each donor numbered three CD4 naive, three CD4 memory, two CD8 naive and one CD8 memory.

Deletions cut 2 bases from V and 5 bases from J, with 9 bases between. CDR3 length equals 12 residues. Germline loops: CDR1 GTSNPN, CDR2 SVGIG (reference sequence). In the study's own analysis: Sequence data from immunoSEQ were junction-only and lacked quality scores; consequently, filtering differed. The protocol was immunoSEQ multiplex PCR, while the TCRdb copy is restricted to in-frame clones and leaves out a portion. That table gives V, J and clone size, and the DNA gave D and trimming. This table has around 2,000,000 clones, about 95% appearing once. Terminally differentiated effector memory CD45RA+ cells were left out of the naive CD8 fraction, which was CD45RO-negative and positively selected for CCR7. All participating donors were Caucasian adults from Nashville, Tennessee.

This clonotype was sampled from a man younger than 35 in good health. The chain recombines TRBV30 with TRBJ2-5; D unclear. Material for sequencing was naive CD8+ T cells sorted from blood. The CDR3: CAWSSTGETQYF. CDR3 DNA: TGTGCCTGGAGTTCAACCGGGGAGACCCAGTACTTC. Complete variable domain (other parts from reference TRBV30 and TRBJ2-5): SQTIHQWPATLVQPVGSPLSLECTVEGTSNPNLYWYRQAAGRGLQLLFYSVGIGQISSEVPQNLSASRPQDRQFILSSKKLLLSDSGFYLCAWSSTGETQYFGPGTRLLVL.